The subject of this entry is one T cell receptor (beta chain). These data are taken from a study of blood T cell repertoires in COVID-19. At the level of the study: Sites across the United States, Italy and Spain contributed samples from acute and convalescent COVID-19. PBMCs, B-cell-depleted T cells, or T cells were the source of the cDNA or gDNA that made up the material.

The CDR3 contains 14 residues. V lost 8 bases to trimming and J lost 3 bases, with 15 bases between them. Germline CDR1 KGHSH, CDR2 LQKENI. The repertoire was sequenced with immunoSEQ multiplex PCR; TCRdb's copy has only in-frame clones and lacks some. This table has 25,000 to 35,000 clones, around 72% appearing once. The chain has TRBV18 and TRBJ2-3; TRBD2 might be the D (7 bases). Sequenced: peripheral blood. This TCR was recovered from a boy between 2 and 10 years old with active or convalescent COVID-19. CDR3 protein: CASHVQGGTDTQYF. DNA of the CDR3: TGTGCCAGCCACGTACAGGGAGGGACAGATACGCAGTATTTT.